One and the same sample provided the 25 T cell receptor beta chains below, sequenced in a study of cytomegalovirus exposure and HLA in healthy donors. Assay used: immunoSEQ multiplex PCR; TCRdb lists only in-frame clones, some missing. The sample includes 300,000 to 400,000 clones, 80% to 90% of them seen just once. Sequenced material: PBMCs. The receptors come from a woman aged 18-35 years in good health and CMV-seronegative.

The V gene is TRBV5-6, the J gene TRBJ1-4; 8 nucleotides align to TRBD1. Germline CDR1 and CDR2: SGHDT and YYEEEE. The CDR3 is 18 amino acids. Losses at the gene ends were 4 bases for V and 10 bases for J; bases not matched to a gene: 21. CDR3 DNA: TGTGCCAGCAGCATACGCTGGACAGGGCGTGGGGCATCGGGAAAACTGTTTTTT. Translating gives CASSIRWTGRGASGKLFF.

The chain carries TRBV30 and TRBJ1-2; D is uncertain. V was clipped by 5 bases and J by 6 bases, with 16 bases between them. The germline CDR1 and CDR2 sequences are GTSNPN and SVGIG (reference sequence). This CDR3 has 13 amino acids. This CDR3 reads CAWAAEPRNGYTF. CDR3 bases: TGTGCCTGGGCGGCGGAGCCGCGCAATGGCTACACCTTC.

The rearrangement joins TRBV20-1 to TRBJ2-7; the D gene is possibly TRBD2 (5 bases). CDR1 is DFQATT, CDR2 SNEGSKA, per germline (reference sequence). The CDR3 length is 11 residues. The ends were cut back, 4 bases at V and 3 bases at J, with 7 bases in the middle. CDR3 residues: CSATGLYEQYF. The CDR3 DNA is TGCAGTGCTACCGGACTCTACGAGCAGTACTTC.

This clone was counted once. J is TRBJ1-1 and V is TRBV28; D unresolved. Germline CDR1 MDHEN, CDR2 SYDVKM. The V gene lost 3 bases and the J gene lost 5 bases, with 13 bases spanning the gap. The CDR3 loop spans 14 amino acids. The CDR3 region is CASSFELYRTEAFF. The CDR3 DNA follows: TGTGCCAGCAGTTTCGAACTATATAGGACTGAAGCTTTCTTT.

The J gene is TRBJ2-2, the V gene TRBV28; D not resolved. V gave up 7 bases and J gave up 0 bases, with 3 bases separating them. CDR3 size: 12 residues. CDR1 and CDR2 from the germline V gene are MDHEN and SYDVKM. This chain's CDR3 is CASTSNTGELFF. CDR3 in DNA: TGTGCCAGCACCTCGAACACCGGGGAGCTGTTTTTT.

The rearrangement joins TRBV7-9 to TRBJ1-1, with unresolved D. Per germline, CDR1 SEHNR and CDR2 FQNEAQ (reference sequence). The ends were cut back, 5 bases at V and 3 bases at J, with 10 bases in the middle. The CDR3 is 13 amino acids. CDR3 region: CASSPDTYTEAFF. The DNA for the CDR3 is TGTGCCAGCAGCCCCGACACCTACACTGAAGCTTTCTTT.

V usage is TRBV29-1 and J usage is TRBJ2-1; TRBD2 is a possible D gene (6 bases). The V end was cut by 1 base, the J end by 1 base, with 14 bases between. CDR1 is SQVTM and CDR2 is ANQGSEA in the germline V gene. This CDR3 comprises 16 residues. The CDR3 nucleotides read TGCAGCGTTGAAGTCCCCAGCGGAGGGTCCTACAATGAGCAGTTCTTC. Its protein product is CSVEVPSGGSYNEQFF.

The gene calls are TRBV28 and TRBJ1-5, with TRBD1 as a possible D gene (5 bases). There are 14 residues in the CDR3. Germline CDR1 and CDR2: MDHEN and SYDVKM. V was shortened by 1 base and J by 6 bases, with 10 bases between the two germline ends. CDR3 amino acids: CASSLLRQGQPQHF. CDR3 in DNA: TGTGCCAGCAGTTTATTGCGCCAGGGTCAGCCCCAGCATTTT.

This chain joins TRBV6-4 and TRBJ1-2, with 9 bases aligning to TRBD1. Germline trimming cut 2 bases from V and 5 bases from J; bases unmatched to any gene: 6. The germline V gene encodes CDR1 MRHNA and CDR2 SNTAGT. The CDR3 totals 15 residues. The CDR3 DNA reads TGTGCCAGCAGTGACCGCCCGGGACAGGGTTATGGCTACACCTTC. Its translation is CASSDRPGQGYGYTF.

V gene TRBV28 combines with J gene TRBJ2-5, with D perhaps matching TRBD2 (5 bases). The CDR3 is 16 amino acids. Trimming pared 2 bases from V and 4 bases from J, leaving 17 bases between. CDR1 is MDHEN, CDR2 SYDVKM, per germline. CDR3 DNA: TGTGCCAGCAGTTTAGAGAGGGTCGAGGGTACAGAGACCCAGTACTTC. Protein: CASSLERVEGTETQYF. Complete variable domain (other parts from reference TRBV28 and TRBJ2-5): DVKVTQSSRYLVKRTGEKVFLECVQDMDHENMFWYRQDPGLGLRLIYFSYDVKMKEKGDIPEGYSVSREKKERFSLILESASTNQTSMYLCASSLERVEGTETQYFGPGTRLLVL.

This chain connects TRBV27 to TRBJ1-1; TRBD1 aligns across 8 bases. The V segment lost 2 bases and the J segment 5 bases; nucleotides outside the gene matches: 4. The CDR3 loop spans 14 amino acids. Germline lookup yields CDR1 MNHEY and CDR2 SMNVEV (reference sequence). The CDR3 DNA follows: TGTGCCAGCAGTTTAGACAGGGGTTCTACTGAAGCTTTCTTT. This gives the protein CASSLDRGSTEAFF.

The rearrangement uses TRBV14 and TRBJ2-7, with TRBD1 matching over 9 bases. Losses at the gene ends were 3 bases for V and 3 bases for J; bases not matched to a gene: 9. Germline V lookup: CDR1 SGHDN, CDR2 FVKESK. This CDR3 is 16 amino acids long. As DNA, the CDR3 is TGTGCCAGCAGCCAGGTACAGGGGGCATCTATCTACGAGCAGTACTTC. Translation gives CASSQVQGASIYEQYF.

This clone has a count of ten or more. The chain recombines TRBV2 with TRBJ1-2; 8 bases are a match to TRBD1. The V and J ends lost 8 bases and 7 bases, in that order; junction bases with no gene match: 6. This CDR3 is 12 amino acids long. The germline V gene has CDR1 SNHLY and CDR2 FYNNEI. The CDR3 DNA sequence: TGTGCCAGCGGGGGACAGGTCTCTGGCTACACCTTC. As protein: CASGGQVSGYTF.

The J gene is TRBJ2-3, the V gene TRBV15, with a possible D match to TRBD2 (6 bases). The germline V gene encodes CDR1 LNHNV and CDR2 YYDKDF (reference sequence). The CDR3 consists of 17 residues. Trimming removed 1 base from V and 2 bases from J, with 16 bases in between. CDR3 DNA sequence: TGTGCCACCAGCAGAGGGGGGATTGCGGGGCCCACAGATACGCAGTATTTT. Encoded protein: CATSRGGIAGPTDTQYF.

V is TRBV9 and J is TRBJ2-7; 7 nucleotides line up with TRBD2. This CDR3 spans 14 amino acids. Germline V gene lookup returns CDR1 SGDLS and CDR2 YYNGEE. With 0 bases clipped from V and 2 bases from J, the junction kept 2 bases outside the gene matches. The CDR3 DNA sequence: TGTGCCAGCAGCGTAGACGGGAGGACCTACGAGCAGTACTTC. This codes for CASSVDGRTYEQYF.

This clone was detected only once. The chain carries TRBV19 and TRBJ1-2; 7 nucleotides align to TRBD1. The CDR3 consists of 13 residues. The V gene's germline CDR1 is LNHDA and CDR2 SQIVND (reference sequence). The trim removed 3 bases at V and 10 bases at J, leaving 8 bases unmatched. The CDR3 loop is CASSITRQGDYTF. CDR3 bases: TGTGCCAGTAGTATTACCCGACAGGGAGACTACACCTTC.

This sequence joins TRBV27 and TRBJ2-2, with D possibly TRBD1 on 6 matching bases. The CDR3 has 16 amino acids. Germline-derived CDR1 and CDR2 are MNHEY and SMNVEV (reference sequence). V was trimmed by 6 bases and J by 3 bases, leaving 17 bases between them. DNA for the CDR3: TGTGCCAGCAGCCCTCAGGGGAAGATCGACACCGGGGAGCTGTTTTTT. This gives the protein CASSPQGKIDTGELFF.

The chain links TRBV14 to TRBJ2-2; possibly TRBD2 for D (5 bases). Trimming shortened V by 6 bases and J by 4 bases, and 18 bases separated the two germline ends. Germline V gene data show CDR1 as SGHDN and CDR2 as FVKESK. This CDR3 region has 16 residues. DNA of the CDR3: TGTGCCAGCAGTACTAGGAGCCAAACGAGCACCGGGGAGCTGTTTTTT. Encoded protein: CASSTRSQTSTGELFF. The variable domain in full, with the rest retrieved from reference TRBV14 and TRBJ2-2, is EAGVTQFPSHSVIEKGQTVTLRCDPISGHDNLYWYRRVMGKEIKFLLHFVKESKQDESGMPNNRFLAERTGGTYSTLKVQPAELEDSGVYFCASSTRSQTSTGELFFGEGSRLTVL.

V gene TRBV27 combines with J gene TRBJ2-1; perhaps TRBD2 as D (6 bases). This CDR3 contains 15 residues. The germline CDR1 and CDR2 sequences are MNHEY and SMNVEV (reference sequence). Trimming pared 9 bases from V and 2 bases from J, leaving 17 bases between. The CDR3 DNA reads TGTGCCAGTAAAACGGGGGTAGATCCCTACAATGAGCAGTTCTTC. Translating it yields CASKTGVDPYNEQFF.

The DNA of the CDR3 is TGTGCCAGCAGCTTCTGGGGGAGGCGGTTTAACGAGCAGTACTTC. Translation: CASSFWGRRFNEQYF. V usage is TRBV5-4 and J usage is TRBJ2-5, with D maybe TRBD2 (6 bases). The J call is uncertain, as TRBJ2-7 better fits the DNA end. The CDR3 length is 15 residues. CDR1 SGHNT and CDR2 YYREEE come from the germline V gene (reference sequence).

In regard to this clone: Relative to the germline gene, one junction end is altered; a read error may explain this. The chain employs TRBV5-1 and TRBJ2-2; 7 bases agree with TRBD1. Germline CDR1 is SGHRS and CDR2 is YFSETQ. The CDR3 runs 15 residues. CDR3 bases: TGCGCCAGCAGCTATACAGGGGAAAACAGCGGGGAGCTGTTTTTT. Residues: CASSYTGENSGELFF. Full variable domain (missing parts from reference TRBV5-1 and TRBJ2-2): KAGVTQTPRYLIKTRGQQVTLSCSPISGHRSVSWYQQTPGQGLQFLFEYFSETQRNKGNFPGRFSGRQFSNSRSEMNVSTLELGDSALYLCASSYTGENSGELFFGEGSRLTVL.

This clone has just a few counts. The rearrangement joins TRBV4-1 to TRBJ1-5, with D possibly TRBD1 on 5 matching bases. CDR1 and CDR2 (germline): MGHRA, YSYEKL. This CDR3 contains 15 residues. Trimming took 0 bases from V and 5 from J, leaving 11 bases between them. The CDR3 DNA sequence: TGCGCCAGCAGCCAAGATCGTGACAGTTATCAGCCCCAGCATTTT. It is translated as CASSQDRDSYQPQHF.

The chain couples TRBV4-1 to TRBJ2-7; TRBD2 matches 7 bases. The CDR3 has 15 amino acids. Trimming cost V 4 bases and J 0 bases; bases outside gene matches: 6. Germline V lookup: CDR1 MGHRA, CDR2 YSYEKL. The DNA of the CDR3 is TGCGCCAGCAGCCCAGCCGGGACTACCTCCTACGAGCAGTACTTC. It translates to CASSPAGTTSYEQYF.

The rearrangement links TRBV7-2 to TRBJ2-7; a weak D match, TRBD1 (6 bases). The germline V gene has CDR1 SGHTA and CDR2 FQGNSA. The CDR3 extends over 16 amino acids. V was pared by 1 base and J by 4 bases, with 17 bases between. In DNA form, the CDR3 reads TGTGCCAGCAGCTTAGTTCCAAGGTCCGGACAGTACGAGCAGTACTTC. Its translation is CASSLVPRSGQYEQYF.

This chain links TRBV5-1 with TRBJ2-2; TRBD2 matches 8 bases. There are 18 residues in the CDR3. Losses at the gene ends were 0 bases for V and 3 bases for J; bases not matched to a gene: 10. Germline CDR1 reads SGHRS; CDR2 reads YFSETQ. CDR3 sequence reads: CASSLASAGEWYTGELFF. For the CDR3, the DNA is TGCGCCAGCAGCTTGGCTTCAGCGGGAGAGTGGTACACCGGGGAGCTGTTTTTT.